These 9 T cell receptor beta chains came from one sample sequenced in a study of blood T cell repertoires in COVID-19 (dated by TCRdb to between 2020 and 2021). Receptor libraries were prepared by the immunoSEQ multiplex PCR assay. This is the immuneACCESS table as TCRdb keeps it, with only in-frame sequences that have V and J called. A part of the clones is gone; compared with another copy, unresolved V genes explain less than half, and the rest is unexplained. This sample holds around 140,000 clones; roughly 89% were observed only once. The top ten clonotypes cover over 2.5% of the sample. Input material: peripheral blood. These receptor sequences come from a man in his sixties with active or convalescent COVID-19.

The gene calls are TRBV7-3 and TRBJ1-2, with D possibly matching TRBD1 (5 bases). V was trimmed by 4 bases and J by 5 bases, leaving 17 bases between them. Germline lookup yields CDR1 SGHTA and CDR2 FQGTGA. The CDR3 totals 15 residues. CDR3 sequence reads: CASSSARANRYGYTF. The DNA for the CDR3 is TGTGCCAGCAGCTCCGCCAGGGCGAATAGATATGGCTACACCTTC.

The chain combines TRBV7-2 with TRBJ2-1; 10 bases map to TRBD2. Germline V gene lookup returns CDR1 SGHTA and CDR2 FQGNSA. V dropped 5 bases and J dropped 7; count of bases not matched to a gene: 11. There are 16 residues in the CDR3. CDR3: CASSPQGTSEGNEQFF. The CDR3 DNA reads TGTGCCAGCAGCCCCCAAGGGACTAGCGAGGGTAATGAGCAGTTCTTC.

J is TRBJ2-1 and V is TRBV5-1, with a tentative D call TRBD2 (6 bases). This CDR3 is built from 13 residues. CDR1 and CDR2 (germline): SGHRS, YFSETQ. V was trimmed by 3 bases and J by 6 bases, leaving 10 bases between them. This CDR3 is CASSSYSGNEQFF. For the CDR3, the DNA is TGCGCCAGCAGCTCATATAGCGGCAATGAGCAGTTCTTC.

CDR3: CASSAASGGYEQYF. CDR3 nucleotides: TGTGCCAGCAGCGCAGCTAGCGGGGGTTACGAGCAGTACTTC. V and J are TRBV9 and TRBJ2-7, with TRBD2 matching 10 bases. V was pared by 3 bases and J by 4 bases, with 4 bases of the junction left unmatched. The CDR3 totals 14 residues. Germline V gene data show CDR1 as SGDLS and CDR2 as YYNGEE.

The rearrangement joins TRBV7-9 to TRBJ2-1; 7 positions agree with TRBD2. Germline trimming cut 3 bases from V and 6 bases from J; bases unmatched to any gene: 5. Germline V CDR1 and CDR2: SEHNR, FQNEAQ (reference sequence). This CDR3 has 14 amino acids. The CDR3 region is CASSFGRTSNEQFF. The CDR3 DNA follows: TGTGCCAGCAGCTTCGGGCGGACTAGCAATGAGCAGTTCTTC.

The V call is TRBV28, the J call TRBJ1-6; 7 bases line up with TRBD1. V was pared by 6 bases and J by 8 bases, with 7 bases of the junction left unmatched. Germline CDR1 and CDR2: MDHEN and SYDVKM. The CDR3 length is 14 residues. In nucleotides, the CDR3 is TGTGCCAGCAGAAGACAGGGTGAGTATTCACCCCTCCACTTT. Translation gives CASRRQGEYSPLHF.

The chain has TRBV19 and TRBJ1-2, with D maybe TRBD1 (5 bases). Germline loops: CDR1 LNHDA, CDR2 SQIVND (reference sequence). Trimming removed 5 bases at V and 2 bases at J, with 9 bases between. The length of the CDR3 is 13 residues. This chain's CDR3 is CASSPDNNYGYTF. Written as DNA, the CDR3 is TGTGCCAGTAGTCCGGACAACAACTATGGCTACACCTTC. Variable domain in full (rest from reference TRBV19 and TRBJ1-2): DGGITQSPKYLFRKEGQNVTLSCEQNLNHDAMYWYRQDPGQGLRLIYYSQIVNDFQKGDIAEGYSVSREKKESFPLTVTSAQKNPTAFYLCASSPDNNYGYTFGSGTRLTVV.

The V and J genes are TRBV5-1 and TRBJ2-7; 11 bases line up with TRBD1. The J segment lost 6 bases and the V segment lost 4 bases, leaving 3 bases of the junction unmatched. The germline V gene encodes CDR1 SGHRS and CDR2 YFSETQ. This CDR3 spans 13 amino acids. CDR3 DNA: TGCGCCAGCAGCCTGGGGACAGGGGGCGAGCAGTACTTC. Residues: CASSLGTGGEQYF.

The chain couples TRBV3-1 (or the pseudogene TRBV3-2) to TRBJ2-1; TRBD1 agrees at 8 bases. The CDR3 runs to 18 residues. The V and J ends lost 0 bases and 2 bases, in that order; junction bases with no gene match: 9. Germline V CDR1 and CDR2: LGHDT, YNNKEL (reference sequence). As DNA, the CDR3 is TGTGCCAGCAGCCAAGATCGCGGCAGGGGGCTCCCCTACAATGAGCAGTTCTTC. It encodes CASSQDRGRGLPYNEQFF.